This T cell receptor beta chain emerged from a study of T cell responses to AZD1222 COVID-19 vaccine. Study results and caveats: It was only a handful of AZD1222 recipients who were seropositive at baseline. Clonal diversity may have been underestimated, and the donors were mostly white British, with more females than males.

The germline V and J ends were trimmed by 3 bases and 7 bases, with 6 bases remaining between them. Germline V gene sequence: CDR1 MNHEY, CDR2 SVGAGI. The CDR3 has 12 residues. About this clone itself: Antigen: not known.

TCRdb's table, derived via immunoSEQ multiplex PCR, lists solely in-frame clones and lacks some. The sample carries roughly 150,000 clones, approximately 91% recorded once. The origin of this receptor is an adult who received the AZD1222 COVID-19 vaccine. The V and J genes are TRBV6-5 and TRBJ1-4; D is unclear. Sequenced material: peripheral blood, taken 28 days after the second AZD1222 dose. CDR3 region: CASSYIGEKLFF. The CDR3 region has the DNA TGTGCCAGCAGTTATATCGGTGAAAAACTGTTTTTT.